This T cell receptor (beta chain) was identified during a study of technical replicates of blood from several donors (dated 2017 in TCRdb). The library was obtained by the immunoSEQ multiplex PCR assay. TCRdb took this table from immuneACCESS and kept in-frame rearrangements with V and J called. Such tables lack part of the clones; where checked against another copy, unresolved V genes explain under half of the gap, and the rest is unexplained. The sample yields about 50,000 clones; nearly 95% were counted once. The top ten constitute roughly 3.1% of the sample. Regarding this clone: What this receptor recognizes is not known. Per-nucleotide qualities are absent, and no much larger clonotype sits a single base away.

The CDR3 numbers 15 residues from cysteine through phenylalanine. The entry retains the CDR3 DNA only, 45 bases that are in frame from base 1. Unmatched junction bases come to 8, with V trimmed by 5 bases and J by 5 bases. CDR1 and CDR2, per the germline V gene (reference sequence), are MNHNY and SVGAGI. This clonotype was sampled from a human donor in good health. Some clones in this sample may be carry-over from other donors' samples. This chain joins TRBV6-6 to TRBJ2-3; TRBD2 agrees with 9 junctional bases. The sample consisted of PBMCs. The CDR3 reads CASSPAGGRIDTQYF. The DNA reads TGTGCCAGCAGTCCGGCGGGGGGGCGGATAGATACGCAGTATTTT.